These 15 T cell receptor beta chains were all obtained from the same sample, sequenced in a study of CD4 T cells in relation to SARS-CoV-2 and coronaviruses. Clones were read by immunoSEQ multiplex PCR, and TCRdb kept only the in-frame ones, dropping some. The sample has around 24,000 clones, around 80% seen once; the top ten hold 10%. Unexposed donor CD4+ T cells date from 2011-2018, before the COVID-19 pandemic. CD4+ T cells were isolated from the cells after around 9 days of culture. Their target antigens are unknown. Sequenced material: CD4+ T cells from PBMCs, cultured in vitro. The origin of the receptors is a human donor in good health.

The chain joins TRBV5-4 to TRBJ2-5; 7 nucleotides agree with TRBD2. The length of the CDR3 is 14 residues. Losses at the gene ends were 3 bases for V and 3 bases for J; bases not matched to a gene: 5. Germline V lookup: CDR1 SGHNT, CDR2 YYREEE (reference sequence). The CDR3 DNA reads as TGTGCCAGCAGCTGGGGCCGGGGGGAAGAGACCCAGTACTTC. Protein: CASSWGRGEETQYF.

J is TRBJ2-7 and V is TRBV9; D ambiguous. Germline CDR1 is SGDLS and CDR2 is YYNGEE. The CDR3 is 14 amino acids. The V and J ends lost 0 bases and 2 bases respectively, with 9 bases between them. CDR3 coding DNA: TGTGCCAGCAGCGTAGTGAGGAAAGCCTACGAGCAGTACTTC. Residues: CASSVVRKAYEQYF.

V is TRBV10-1 and J is TRBJ1-2; no clear D gene. Trimming removed 0 bases from V and 7 bases from J, with 12 bases in between. This CDR3 is built from 14 residues. The germline gives CDR1 WNHNN, CDR2 SYGVQD (reference sequence). The CDR3 DNA reads TGCGCCAGCAGTGAGTCGACGGGGTCGGGTGGCTACACCTTC. Protein product: CASSESTGSGGYTF.

V and J are TRBV7-2 and TRBJ2-1; 12 nucleotides line up with TRBD2. CDR1 and CDR2 (germline): SGHTA, FQGNSA. This CDR3 contains 15 residues. V trimming: 5 bases; J trimming: 6 bases; junction bases outside the gene matches: 5. The CDR3 DNA is TGTGCCAGCAGCGCCACTAGCGGGGGGAGCAATGAGCAGTTCTTC. Encoded protein: CASSATSGGSNEQFF.

This sequence joins TRBV12-5 and TRBJ2-5; D is unresolved. Germline V CDR1 and CDR2: LGHNT, FRNRAP. CDR3 length: 14 residues. The ends were cut back, 5 bases at V and 2 bases at J, with 12 bases in the middle. CDR3 sequence reads: CASGQKTLQETQYF. CDR3 nucleotides: TGTGCTAGTGGTCAAAAGACTCTACAAGAGACCCAGTACTTC.

This rearrangement joins TRBV10-3 to TRBJ2-3, with TRBD2 matching 10 bases. The CDR3 is 15 residues long. Unmatched junction bases numbered 6, after V lost 6 bases and J lost 3 bases. The germline CDR1 and CDR2 sequences are ENHRY and SYGVKD. The CDR3 loop is CAISLAGGSTDTQYF. The CDR3 nucleotides are TGTGCCATCAGCTTAGCGGGAGGATCTACAGATACGCAGTATTTT.

This clone came up a few times. V is TRBV2 and J is TRBJ1-2; tentative D call: TRBD1 (5 bases). Trimming pared 4 bases from V and 3 bases from J, leaving 9 bases between. CDR1 is SNHLY and CDR2 is FYNNEI in the germline V gene. The CDR3 consists of 13 residues. In DNA form, the CDR3 reads TGTGCCAGCAGTGTAGGGGCAGACTATGGCTACACCTTC. It encodes CASSVGADYGYTF.

V is TRBV5-1 and J is TRBJ2-2, with 7 bases aligning to TRBD1. Germline CDR1 reads SGHRS; CDR2 reads YFSETQ. The CDR3 runs 16 residues. Trimming at V came to 4 bases and at J to 5 bases, leaving 11 bases not matched to a gene. Written as DNA, the CDR3 is TGCGCCAGCAGCGCCCCAGAGTCAGGGGGTACCGGGGAGCTGTTTTTT. Translation gives CASSAPESGGTGELFF.

The chain is built from TRBV11-2 and TRBJ1-1; no clear D gene. The V gene lost 3 bases and the J gene lost 0 bases, with 8 bases spanning the gap. The germline V gene has CDR1 SGHAT and CDR2 FQNNGV. The CDR3 runs 14 residues. CDR3 DNA: TGTGCCAGCAGCTTGCTGAGCATGAACACTGAAGCTTTCTTT. This gives the protein CASSLLSMNTEAFF.

The rearrangement links TRBV19 to TRBJ1-2; 9 bases line up with TRBD1. The germline gives CDR1 LNHDA, CDR2 SQIVND (reference sequence). The CDR3 is made up of 16 amino acids. The V segment lost 7 bases and the J segment 1 base; nucleotides outside the gene matches: 10. The CDR3 nucleotides are TGTGCCAGTACCGGGACAGGGAGAGGGGATAACTATGGCTACACCTTC. Protein product: CASTGTGRGDNYGYTF.

This chain connects TRBV23-1 to TRBJ2-1; perhaps D is TRBD1 or TRBD2 (5 bases each). TRBV23-1 is an ORF, and what it does is uncertain. Trimming removed 3 bases at V and 3 bases at J, with 21 bases between. This CDR3 has 18 residues. The chain's CDR3 is CASSQCGVAEGIYNEQFF. CDR3 coding DNA: TGCGCCAGCAGTCAGTGTGGGGTTGCCGAGGGGATCTACAATGAGCAGTTCTTC.

The gene calls are TRBV4-3 and TRBJ2-3, with 9 bases identical to TRBD2. This CDR3 is built from 15 residues. Germline-derived CDR1 and CDR2 are LGHNA and YSLEER. V dropped 0 bases and J dropped 6; count of bases not matched to a gene: 4. For the CDR3, the DNA is TGCGCCAGCAGCCAAGATCGCGGGGGGGCGGATACGCAGTATTTT. It translates to CASSQDRGGADTQYF.

This sequence joins TRBV5-5 and TRBJ1-1; D is unclear. Trimming removed 0 bases from V and 3 bases from J, with 9 bases in between. The CDR3 runs to 14 residues. Germline CDR1 SGHKS, CDR2 YYEKEE (reference sequence). CDR3 amino acids: CASSLVIWDTEAFF. CDR3 DNA sequence: TGTGCCAGCAGCTTGGTTATCTGGGACACTGAAGCTTTCTTT.

The chain carries TRBV2 and TRBJ1-5; D call uncertain. V lost 7 bases and J lost 15, with 28 bases in between. Germline CDR1 is SNHLY and CDR2 is FYNNEI. The CDR3 sequence is 15 residues long. CDR3 sequence reads: CASTQRVGRRGVRHF. Written as DNA, the CDR3 is TGTGCCAGCACCCAAAGGGTAGGGCGGCGTGGGGTGAGGCATTTT.

The chain links TRBV27 to TRBJ2-7; the D gene is possibly TRBD2 (7 bases). This CDR3 has 14 amino acids. Per the germline V gene, CDR1 is MNHEY and CDR2 is SMNVEV (reference sequence). The V and J ends lost 6 bases and 4 bases respectively, with 16 bases between them. Here the CDR3 DNA reads TGTGCCAGCAGGACAGGATTGGGGGGGTACGAGCAGTACTTC. It encodes CASRTGLGGYEQYF.